These 28 T cell receptor beta chains were sequenced from one sample in a study of T cells in Graves' hyperthyroidism and ophthalmopathy. Researchers amplified the TCR beta CDR3 regions from RNA transcripts. TCR CDR3 underwent first-round RT-PCR with the HTBI primer set. TCRdb recomputed calls from the multiplex PCR reads with MiXCR, one row per CDR3 protein. The repertoire holds about half a million distinct CDR3 sequences, with about 16% as singletons. The material sequenced was blood. Every receptor here comes from a woman between 25 and 40 years old with Graves' ophthalmopathy.

The sample holds many counts of this clonotype. The chain employs TRBV2 and TRBJ2-7; the match to TRBD1 covers 7 bases. The CDR3 runs to 12 residues. Germline trimming cut 6 bases from V and 5 bases from J; bases unmatched to any gene: 4. The germline gives CDR1 SNHLY, CDR2 FYNNEI. The CDR3 region is CASRGQVHEQYF. The CDR3 DNA follows: TGTGCCAGCAGAGGACAGGTCCACGAGCAGTACTTC. Together with reference TRBV2 and TRBJ2-7, the CDR3 gives the full variable domain: EPEVTQTPSHQVTQMGQEVILRCVPISNHLYFYWYRQILGQKVEFLVSFYNNEISEKSEIFDDQFSVERPDGSNFTLKIRSTKLEDSAMYFCASRGQVHEQYFGPGTRLTVT.

In its sample, this clonotype was seen many times. The chain uses TRBV20-1 and TRBJ2-1; no definite D call. Trimming shortened V by 0 bases and J by 0 bases, and 9 bases separated the two germline ends. Germline V CDR1 and CDR2: DFQATT, SNEGSKA (reference sequence). The CDR3 covers 15 residues. The CDR3 region has the DNA TGCAGTGCTAGAGATGTCCTACGCTCCTACAATGAGCAGTTCTTC. Amino acids: CSARDVLRSYNEQFF.

This clonotype has a handful of counts. J is TRBJ1-2 and V is TRBV7-2; 7 nucleotides match TRBD1. The V and J ends lost 5 bases and 3 bases, in that order; junction bases with no gene match: 6. The germline V gene encodes CDR1 SGHTA and CDR2 FQGNSA. The CDR3 is made up of 14 amino acids. The CDR3 spells CASSRTGEDYGYTF. In nucleotides, the CDR3 is TGTGCCAGCAGCAGAACAGGGGAGGACTATGGCTACACCTTC. The complete variable domain, with remaining parts taken from reference TRBV7-2 and TRBJ1-2, reads GAGVSQSPSNKVTEKGKDVELRCDPISGHTALYWYRQSLGQGLEFLIYFQGNSAPDKSGLPSDRFSAERTGGSVSTLTIQRTQQEDSAVYLCASSRTGEDYGYTFGSGTRLTVV.

This chain uses TRBV10-3 with TRBJ1-1; no clear D. V was cut by 2 bases and J by 4 bases, with 11 bases left in between. The germline CDR1 and CDR2 sequences are ENHRY and SYGVKD. The length of the CDR3 is 14 residues. The chain's CDR3 is CAISERGWGTEAFF. The CDR3 coding sequence is TGTGCCATCAGTGAGCGGGGATGGGGCACTGAAGCTTTCTTT.

This clonotype was counted at least ten times. The gene calls are TRBV7-2 and TRBJ2-1, with a tentative D call TRBD1 (6 bases). Germline CDR1 and CDR2: SGHTA and FQGNSA. The CDR3 runs to 15 residues. The ends were cut back, 1 base at V and 2 bases at J, with 9 bases in the middle. CDR3 sequence reads: CASSLVGAPYNEQFF. The CDR3 DNA is TGTGCCAGCAGCTTAGTGGGGGCCCCCTACAATGAGCAGTTCTTC.

The chain carries TRBV20-1 and TRBJ2-7; TRBD1 matches 8 bases. V dropped 6 bases and J dropped 5; count of bases not matched to a gene: 12. This CDR3 comprises 14 residues. Per germline, CDR1 DFQATT and CDR2 SNEGSKA (reference sequence). The CDR3 is CSAQSGTGTHEQYF. DNA of the CDR3: TGCAGTGCGCAATCCGGGACAGGTACCCACGAGCAGTACTTC.

This clonotype has a count of ten or more. V usage is TRBV20-1 and J usage is TRBJ1-5, with unresolved D. CDR1 is DFQATT and CDR2 is SNEGSKA in the germline V gene (reference sequence). V was trimmed by 6 bases and J by 5 bases, leaving 20 bases between them. The length of the CDR3 is 15 residues. The DNA for the CDR3 is TGCAGTGCCCCCAGAGTGGGGTCAGGAGATCAGCCCCAGCATTTT. Amino acid sequence: CSAPRVGSGDQPQHF.

In its sample, this clonotype was seen a few times. One base away lies a much larger clone, so this may be a sequencing read error. The chain has TRBV11-1 and TRBJ2-1, with unresolved D. Germline lookup yields CDR1 SGHAT and CDR2 FQDESV (reference sequence). Trimming removed 10 bases at V and 7 bases at J, with 14 bases between. The CDR3 is made up of 12 amino acids. The CDR3 sequence: CANTFRSNEQFF. For the CDR3, the DNA is TGTGCCAACACCTTCCGTTCGAATGAGCAGTTCTTC.

DNA of the CDR3: TGTGCCAGCAGTTTAATGGTGTCCGACTATGGCTACACCTTC. Residues: CASSLMVSDYGYTF. The chain links TRBV28 to TRBJ1-2; D is uncertain. The germline V gene has CDR1 MDHEN and CDR2 SYDVKM. The CDR3 is 14 amino acids. Trimming stripped 2 bases from V and 3 bases from J, with 10 bases between.

The chain is built from TRBV12-3 or TRBV12-4 and TRBJ2-5; D gene unclear. The ends were cut back, 3 bases at V and 5 bases at J, with 10 bases in the middle. The CDR3 covers 13 residues. CDR3 amino acids: CASSLVSAETQYF. CDR3 coding DNA: TGTGCCAGCAGTTTGGTCAGCGCGGAGACCCAGTACTTC.

V gene TRBV7-8 combines with J gene TRBJ2-7; the D is unclear. CDR3 length: 15 amino acids. Germline values: CDR1 SGHVS, CDR2 FQNEAQ. The V and J ends lost 4 bases and 2 bases respectively, with 15 bases between them. CDR3 region: CASSSRRLWAYEQYF. CDR3 DNA: TGTGCCAGCAGCTCACGACGGTTGTGGGCCTACGAGCAGTACTTC.

This clonotype has a handful of counts. At one end, the junction sequence differs from germline, possibly due to a read error. This chain uses TRBV28 with TRBJ1-4, with 9 bases identical to TRBD1. This CDR3 has 15 residues. Germline-derived CDR1 and CDR2 are MDHEN and SYDVKM. CDR3 sequence (DNA): TGTGCCAGCAGCACTGCCGGGACAGGGAATGAAAAACTGCTTTTT. It translates to CASSTAGTGNEKLLF.

Many counts were recorded for this clonotype. This chain joins TRBV6-5 and TRBJ2-7; no definite D call. In germline, CDR1 is MNHEY, CDR2 SVGAGI. The CDR3 covers 14 residues. The V end was cut by 0 bases, the J end by 1 base, with 7 bases between. The CDR3 sequence: CASSYSIGSYEQYF. In DNA form, the CDR3 reads TGTGCCAGCAGTTACTCGATAGGGTCCTACGAGCAGTACTTC.

The chain joins TRBV4-2 to TRBJ2-7, with D unresolved. Deletions cut 3 bases from V and 1 base from J, with 16 bases between. The CDR3 totals 16 residues. From germline, CDR1 is LGHNA and CDR2 YNFKEQ. The CDR3 nucleotides read TGTGCCAGCAGCCAGGACGCCACGGCGGAATCCTACGAGCAGTACTTC. Its translation is CASSQDATAESYEQYF.

There are a few counts of this clonotype. One base away lies a much larger clone, so this may be a sequencing read error. This chain joins TRBV7-2 and TRBJ2-1, with 8 bases lining up with TRBD2. CDR1 and CDR2 from the germline V gene are SGHTA and FQGNSA. The CDR3 has 17 amino acids. DNA of the CDR3: TGTGCCAGCAGCTCCTACCTCCTTAGCGGGGATTACAATGGGCAGTTCTTC. This encodes CASSSYLLSGDYNGQFF.

Ten or more counts support this clonotype. V and J are TRBV2 and TRBJ2-7, with D perhaps given as TRBD1 or TRBD2 (5 bases each). This CDR3 contains 13 residues. Trimming took 4 bases from V and 3 from J, leaving 10 bases between them. The germline gives CDR1 SNHLY, CDR2 FYNNEI. CDR3 protein: CASSVGTYYEQYF. The CDR3, as DNA: TGTGCCAGCAGTGTCGGGACCTACTACGAGCAGTACTTC.

This clonotype was recorded many times. The chain employs TRBV5-1 and TRBJ2-7; 11 bases agree with TRBD2. The CDR3 is 17 residues long. Germline V gene lookup returns CDR1 SGHRS and CDR2 YFSETQ. J was trimmed by 2 bases and V by 2 bases; bases with no gene match: 9. This chain's CDR3 is CASSFNGLAGVTYEQYF. The CDR3 nucleotides read TGCGCCAGCAGCTTTAACGGACTAGCGGGTGTTACCTACGAGCAGTACTTC.

The chain links TRBV10-1 to TRBJ2-1; no firm D call. The CDR3 spans 14 residues. Germline V gene sequence: CDR1 WNHNN, CDR2 SYGVQD (reference sequence). V dropped 5 bases and J dropped 8 bases, with 16 bases sitting between them. The CDR3 protein is CASSINGPDDEQFF. The CDR3 DNA sequence: TGCGCCAGCAGTATAAATGGGCCAGACGATGAGCAGTTCTTC.

This clonotype was seen at least ten times. The chain is built from TRBV30 and TRBJ2-3; 7 bases agree with TRBD2. With 3 bases clipped from V and 8 bases from J, the junction kept 8 bases outside the gene matches. Germline CDR1 reads GTSNPN; CDR2 reads SVGIG (reference sequence). The CDR3 contains 13 residues. The CDR3 coding sequence is TGTGCCTGGAGCGACGGTTGGACTAGTACGCAGTATTTT. Translated, it gives CAWSDGWTSTQYF.

This chain connects TRBV6-1 to TRBJ2-7; 9 bases align to TRBD2. The CDR3 contains 16 residues. Germline V gives CDR1 MNHNS, CDR2 SASEGT. After removal of 7 bases from V and 4 bases from J, the junction contained 14 bases not matched to a gene. The CDR3 region has the DNA TGTGCCAGCATCAATTTAGTAGCGGGAGCCTTTTACGAGCAGTACTTC. The encoded protein is CASINLVAGAFYEQYF.

The CDR3 loop reads CASSSTSGSARSTDTQYF. The CDR3 region has the DNA TGTGCCAGCAGTTCGACTAGCGGGAGCGCCAGGTCCACAGATACGCAGTATTTT. The rearrangement links TRBV28 to TRBJ2-3; 12 nucleotides align to TRBD2. CDR1 and CDR2 (germline): MDHEN, SYDVKM. The CDR3 length is 18 residues. V shed 4 bases, J shed 2 bases, and the junction held 10 bases outside the gene matches.

For this clonotype: A much larger clone sits a single nucleotide away, making a read error possible. The chain joins TRBV5-1 to TRBJ2-5; TRBD2 matches 14 bases. CDR3 length: 15 residues. V shed 9 bases, J shed 2 bases, and the junction held 6 bases outside the gene matches. In germline, CDR1 is SGHRS, CDR2 YFSETQ. CDR3 DNA sequence: TGCGCCACCGGGACTAGCGGGGGTAAGCAAGAGACCCAGTACTTC. This encodes CATGTSGGKQETQYF.

This clonotype was found many times. The genes are TRBV20-1 and TRBJ1-1; tentative D call: TRBD1 (6 bases). V shed 5 bases and J shed 0 bases, with 19 bases lying between them. Looked up from germline, CDR1 is DFQATT and CDR2 is SNEGSKA (reference sequence). This CDR3 is 16 amino acids long. CDR3: CSAPRLRRDMNTEAFF. DNA for the CDR3: TGCAGTGCTCCCCGACTTCGCAGGGACATGAACACTGAAGCTTTCTTT.

Only a few counts were recorded for this clonotype. The chain combines TRBV5-4 with TRBJ2-7; D gene ambiguous. Germline CDR1 is SGHNT and CDR2 is YYREEE (reference sequence). V was clipped by 1 base and J by 2 bases, with 7 bases between them. The CDR3 has 13 amino acids. DNA for the CDR3: TGTGCCAGCAGCTTGAACATTCCCTACGAGCAGTACTTC. Amino acids: CASSLNIPYEQYF.

This clonotype has a count of ten or more. This sequence joins TRBV12-3 or TRBV12-4 and TRBJ2-2, with no clear D. The CDR3 contains 14 residues. V lost 0 bases to trimming and J lost 6 bases, with 8 bases between them. The CDR3 DNA reads TGTGCCAGCAGTTTAGCGCTCATCTCCGGGGAGCTGTTTTTT. Translated, it gives CASSLALISGELFF.

As regards this clonotype: Possible read error: a much larger clone is one base away. The rearrangement uses TRBV29-1 and TRBJ2-1, with D possibly matching TRBD2 (6 bases). This CDR3 is built from 14 residues. Per the germline V gene, CDR1 is SQVTM and CDR2 is ANQGSEA. V was shortened by 4 bases and J by 0 bases, with 10 bases between the two germline ends. The CDR3 region is CSVAGGPSYNEQFF. CDR3 DNA: TGCAGCGTTGCAGGAGGGCCCTCCTACAATGAGCAGTTCTTC.

The rearrangement joins TRBV19 to TRBJ2-7; TRBD2 might be the D (6 bases). The CDR3 is 14 amino acids. V was trimmed by 5 bases and J by 5 bases, leaving 16 bases between them. Per the germline V gene, CDR1 is LNHDA and CDR2 is SQIVND (reference sequence). The CDR3 DNA reads TGTGCCAGTAGTGACTGGCAGGGAGGCGACGAGCAGTACTTC. Translated: CASSDWQGGDEQYF.

This clonotype was picked up many times. This sequence joins TRBV12-3 or TRBV12-4 and TRBJ2-7, with 10 positions matching TRBD1. The CDR3 runs 13 residues. The ends lost 10 bases at V and 3 bases at J; junction bases unmatched: 6. This chain's CDR3 is CATSGDRGYEQYF. CDR3 in DNA: TGTGCCACGTCGGGGGACAGGGGCTACGAGCAGTACTTC.